The rows below give T cell receptor beta chains drawn from one sample of a study of cytomegalovirus exposure and HLA in healthy donors. The method was immunoSEQ multiplex PCR; TCRdb's version includes in-frame clones alone and lacks a portion of them. There are 140,000 to 150,000 clones in the sample; around 65% occur only once, and 6.5% lies in the top ten. The sequenced sample was PBMCs. All receptors come from a woman in her sixties or seventies in good health and CMV-seronegative. The CDR3 runs from the conserved cysteine through the conserved F or W. Fields, in order: D gene, clone size, J gene, V gene, CDR3 protein, CDR3 DNA. D genes are given only for firm matches. Clone sizes are given selectively: once, few, many, or a class where the clone is expanded.

NA	few	TRBJ1-4	TRBV5-1	CATRPGANYEKLFF	TGCGCCACCCGACCAGGGGCTAATTATGAAAAACTGTTTTTT
TRBD1	NA	TRBJ2-2	TRBV18	CASSPGQGRNTGELFF	TGTGCCAGCTCACCAGGACAGGGGCGGAACACCGGGGAGCTGTTTTTT
NA	few	TRBJ2-2	TRBV5-1	CASSLAPGQLGGELFF	TGCGCCAGCAGCTTGGCGCCCGGACAGTTGGGCGGGGAGCTGTTTTTT
TRBD1	NA	TRBJ2-7	TRBV6-5	CASSYGTGVDEQYF	TGTGCCAGCAGTTACGGGACAGGGGTCGACGAGCAGTACTTC
NA	few	TRBJ2-3	TRBV20-1	CSVRVGDTQYF	TGCAGTGTCAGGGTCGGAGATACGCAGTATTTT
TRBD1	NA	TRBJ1-2	TRBV28	CASSQGDRIYGYTF	TGTGCCAGCAGTCAGGGGGACAGAATCTATGGCTACACCTTC
NA	NA	TRBJ1-2	TRBV29-1	CSVGGSYGYTF	TGCAGCGTTGGCGGAAGTTATGGCTACACCTTC
TRBD1	NA	TRBJ1-4	TRBV4-3	CASSQGGQGGNEKLFF	TGCGCCAGCAGCCAAGGAGGACAGGGGGGTAATGAAAAACTGTTTTTT
TRBD1	few	TRBJ2-1	TRBV11-1	CASSPTGNHNEQFF	TGTGCCAGCAGCCCGACAGGGAACCACAATGAGCAGTTCTTC
NA	NA	TRBJ2-3	TRBV5-5	CASSLAWGYTDTQYF	TGTGCCAGCAGCTTGGCGTGGGGCTACACAGATACGCAGTATTTT
TRBD1	few	TRBJ2-1	TRBV9	CASSAGTGQGSSYNEQFF	TGTGCCAGCAGCGCCGGGACGGGACAGGGCAGCTCCTACAATGAGCAGTTCTTC
NA	NA	TRBJ1-4	TRBV6-5	CASRGAGEKLFF	TGTGCCAGCAGGGGGGCTGGTGAAAAACTGTTTTTT
NA	NA	TRBJ1-1	TRBV5-4	CASSRGGNTEAFF	TGTGCCAGCAGCAGAGGGGGGAACACTGAAGCTTTCTTT
NA	NA	TRBJ2-3	TRBV7-9	CASSLSTDTQYF	TGTGCCAGCAGCCTCAGCACAGATACGCAGTATTTT
NA	NA	TRBJ2-1	TRBV11-2	CASSLAADGNEQFF	TGTGCCAGCAGCCTGGCGGCGGATGGGAATGAGCAGTTCTTC
TRBD1	NA	TRBJ2-1	TRBV4-1	CASSDRGSLNEQFF	TGCGCCAGTAGCGACAGGGGGTCGTTGAATGAGCAGTTCTTC
NA	few	TRBJ2-2	TRBV7-2	CASSTVRGLTGELFF	TGTGCCAGCAGCACGGTACGGGGTTTAACCGGGGAGCTGTTTTTT
TRBD2	NA	TRBJ2-7	TRBV5-1	CASSLAGGIYEQYF	TGCGCCAGCAGCTTGGCGGGGGGGATCTACGAGCAGTACTTC
TRBD2	NA	TRBJ2-7	TRBV6-5	CASSSLAGPYEQYF	TGTGCCAGCAGTTCACTAGCGGGACCCTACGAGCAGTACTTC
NA	NA	TRBJ2-7	TRBV5-4	CASSFNSGSSYEQYF	TGTGCCAGCAGCTTTAACTCCGGGAGCTCCTACGAGCAGTACTTC
NA	NA	TRBJ2-3	TRBV5-1	CASRVQASTDTQYF	TGCGCCAGCAGGGTCCAGGCTAGCACAGATACGCAGTATTTT
NA	NA	TRBJ2-1	TRBV19	CASSIDLGGNEQFF	TGTGCCAGTAGTATAGATCTTGGCGGCAATGAGCAGTTCTTC
NA	NA	TRBJ2-7	TRBV7-6	CASSDDIYEQYF	TGTGCCAGCAGCGACGACATCTACGAGCAGTACTTC
TRBD1	NA	TRBJ1-1	TRBV13	CASSRRQGYTEAFF	TGTGCCAGCAGCCGCAGACAGGGGTACACTGAAGCTTTCTTT
NA	NA	TRBJ1-5	TRBV19	CASSIFGRASNQPQHF	TGTGCCAGTAGTATTTTTGGCAGGGCTAGCAATCAGCCCCAGCATTTT
NA	NA	TRBJ2-7	TRBV7-2	CASSLSTGSRAYEQYF	TGTGCCAGCAGCTTAAGCACCGGGTCCAGGGCCTACGAGCAGTACTTC
TRBD2	NA	TRBJ2-1	TRBV6-5	CASSYLTSGGYNEQFF	TGTGCCAGCAGTTATCTGACTAGCGGGGGCTACAATGAGCAGTTCTTC
TRBD2	once	TRBJ2-6	TRBV10-2	CASSEVGLAVNSGANVLTF	TGCGCCAGCAGTGAGGTTGGGCTAGCGGTTAATTCTGGGGCCAACGTCCTGACTTTC
NA	few	TRBJ2-7	TRBV28	CASSFLQGTDEQYF	TGTGCCAGCAGTTTTTTGCAGGGAACAGACGAGCAGTACTTC
TRBD1	NA	TRBJ2-2	TRBV2	CASSRTGPNTGELFF	TGTGCCAGCAGTAGGACAGGCCCGAACACCGGGGAGCTGTTTTTT
NA	many	TRBJ1-5	TRBV15	CATSREIRTVLIRQPQHF	TGTGCCACCAGCAGAGAGATTCGGACAGTGTTAATTCGTCAGCCCCAGCATTTT
NA	NA	TRBJ2-2	TRBV12-5	CASGPGRGTGELFF	TGTGCTAGTGGTCCCGGGCGGGGCACCGGGGAGCTGTTTTTT
TRBD2	NA	TRBJ2-7	TRBV5-6	CASSWVTQTSGFSYEQYF	TGTGCCAGCAGCTGGGTGACCCAAACTAGCGGGTTCTCCTACGAGCAGTACTTC
NA	NA	TRBJ2-7	TRBV7-6	CASSLSGLPYEQYF	TGTGCCAGCAGCTTATCCGGACTCCCCTACGAGCAGTACTTC
TRBD1	once	TRBJ2-7	TRBV5-6	CASSLGTGTGSMLPYEQYF	TGTGCCAGCAGCTTGGGTACCGGGACAGGGTCAATGTTGCCCTACGAGCAGTACTTC
NA	NA	TRBJ2-3	TRBV7-2	CASTTWGRGTDTQYF	TGTGCCAGCACCACCTGGGGGCGCGGCACAGATACGCAGTATTTT
NA	NA	TRBJ2-1	TRBV19	CASRDRGRRGNEQFF	TGTGCCAGTAGGGATAGGGGTCGTAGGGGGAATGAGCAGTTCTTC
TRBD2	NA	TRBJ2-7	TRBV5-1	CASSLGGTKDEQYF	TGCGCCAGCAGCTTGGGGGGGACTAAAGACGAGCAGTACTTC
TRBD1	NA	TRBJ1-2	TRBV5-1	CASSSGQGADGYTF	TGCGCCAGCAGCTCGGGACAGGGGGCCGATGGCTACACCTTC
TRBD1	NA	TRBJ2-7	TRBV5-8	CASSLASGQGTNEQYF	TGTGCCAGCAGCTTGGCCTCGGGACAGGGAACCAACGAGCAGTACTTC
NA	NA	TRBJ2-2	TRBV27	CASSFFGGELFF	TGTGCCAGCAGTTTTTTCGGCGGGGAGCTGTTTTTT
NA	once	TRBJ2-3	TRBV6-6	CASKGTLTDTQYF	TGTGCCAGCAAAGGGACTCTTACAGATACGCAGTATTTT
TRBD2	NA	TRBJ2-1	TRBV5-1	CASSRLASNEQFF	TGCGCCAGCAGCAGACTAGCGAGCAATGAGCAGTTCTTC
NA	few	TRBJ2-7	TRBV29-1	CSVRQLPTSSYEQYF	TGCAGCGTTCGACAGCTACCTACGAGCTCCTACGAGCAGTACTTC
TRBD2	NA	TRBJ2-7	TRBV7-8	CASSLEAGLAGGPIYEQYF	TGTGCCAGCAGCTTAGAGGCGGGACTAGCGGGGGGGCCGATCTACGAGCAGTACTTC
TRBD1	NA	TRBJ1-2	TRBV4-2	CASSHLGQGSGYTF	TGTGCCAGCAGCCACTTGGGACAGGGGTCTGGCTACACCTTC
NA	NA	TRBJ2-5	TRBV6-1	CASSEGAGQETQYF	TGTGCCAGCAGCGAAGGGGCGGGGCAAGAGACCCAGTACTTC
TRBD1	once	TRBJ1-1	TRBV29-1	CSVVLGAGGTEAFF	TGCAGCGTGGTCCTGGGGGCAGGGGGCACTGAAGCTTTCTTT
TRBD1	NA	TRBJ1-5	TRBV6-5	CASSQTGGGQPQHF	TGTGCCAGCAGCCAAACAGGGGGCGGACAGCCCCAGCATTTT